This T cell receptor (beta chain) emerged from a study of T cell responses to AZD1222 COVID-19 vaccine. Produced via immunoSEQ multiplex PCR; TCRdb's table is partial and in-frame only. The top ten hold around 16% of the sample, which has about 110,000 clones, about 90% seen once. This receptor was obtained from an adult who received the AZD1222 COVID-19 vaccine. This material consisted of peripheral blood, taken 28 days after the second AZD1222 dose.

CDR3 bases: TGTGCCAGCAGTTTCGATGACAGTTATCAGCCCCAGCATTTT. As protein: CASSFDDSYQPQHF. This rearrangement joins TRBV28 to TRBJ1-5; maybe TRBD1 (5 bases). V lost 3 bases to trimming and J lost 5 bases, with 11 bases between them. Per germline, CDR1 MDHEN and CDR2 SYDVKM. This CDR3 spans 14 amino acids.